This entry lists 21 T cell receptor beta chains sequenced from one sample in a study of molecular identifiers for immune sequencing clone quantification. TCRdb analysed the PCR reads with MiXCR anew, one entry per CDR3 protein. Here the sample spans about 510,000 distinct CDR3 sequences, about a fifth being singletons. The sequenced material came from naive CD8+ T cells from blood, with Jurkat cell RNA spiked in. Described subset: FACS-sorted CD8+CD4-CCR7+CD45RA+ naive T cells. All receptors come from a human donor in good health. Some libraries in this study had Jurkat cell RNA spiked in.

The chain uses TRBV7-6 and TRBJ2-3, with 7 bases matching TRBD2. Trimming took 5 bases from V and 8 from J; bases not matched to a gene: 1. The CDR3 sequence is 11 residues long. Germline CDR1 SGHVS, CDR2 FNYEAQ. The CDR3 here is CASSPGGTQYF. CDR3 DNA sequence: TGTGCCAGCAGCCCGGGGGGTACGCAGTATTTT.

The chain joins TRBV5-6 to TRBJ1-1, with D unclear. This CDR3 is built from 15 residues. CDR1 SGHDT and CDR2 YYEEEE come from the germline V gene. V shed 0 bases and J shed 0 bases, with 9 bases lying between them. CDR3 coding DNA: TGTGCCAGCAGCTTGGTCCGGCACTTGAACACTGAAGCTTTCTTT. Its protein product is CASSLVRHLNTEAFF.

The sample holds many counts of this clonotype. The chain recombines TRBV21-1 with TRBJ1-4. TRBV21-1 is described as a pseudogene. This CDR3 contains 13 residues. As DNA, the CDR3 is TGTGCCAGCATAGGGTTTACTAATGAAAAACTGTTTTTT. Protein sequence: CASIGFTNEKLFF.

This clonotype has a handful of counts. V is TRBV10-1 and J is TRBJ2-3, with D perhaps TRBD1 (6 bases). The V gene's germline CDR1 is WNHNN and CDR2 SYGVQD (reference sequence). CDR3 size: 16 residues. V lost 1 base to trimming and J lost 1 base, with 12 bases between them. CDR3 in DNA: TGCGCCAGCAGTGAGTGGGGGCGAGGCGGCACAGATACGCAGTATTTT. Amino acid sequence: CASSEWGRGGTDTQYF.

Comment on this clonotype: Just one base apart from a much larger clone, this may be a read error. This chain connects TRBV5-3 to TRBJ1-2; 9 bases match TRBD1. TRBV5-3 is an ORF, with its function uncertain. The CDR3 is 14 residues long. CDR3 protein: CASSLGTGYLGCTF. DNA of the CDR3: TGTGCCAGCAGCTTGGGGACAGGGTATCTTGGCTGCACCTTC.

This clonotype was detected a few times. The chain employs TRBV6-2 or TRBV6-3 and TRBJ2-2; 8 bases are a match to TRBD1. The CDR3 has 17 amino acids. V lost 5 bases, J lost 6 bases, and 14 bases stayed unmatched. Per germline, CDR1 MNHEY and CDR2 SVGEGT. The CDR3 region has the DNA TGTGCCAGCAGTCATCCTTCCCAGGGGGCCCAGGCCGGGGAGCTGTTTTTT. Translation gives CASSHPSQGAQAGELFF.

This clonotype was observed many times. J is TRBJ2-3 and V is TRBV7-6; D gene uncertain. The CDR3 contains 18 residues. V was clipped by 5 bases and J by 1 base, with 22 bases between them. Germline V gene data show CDR1 as SGHVS and CDR2 as FNYEAQ. CDR3 sequence: CASSTPEIFSYGTDTQYF. CDR3 in DNA: TGTGCCAGCAGCACCCCCGAGATTTTCTCATATGGCACAGATACGCAGTATTTT.

The sample holds one count of this clonotype. This may be a read error: a much more frequent sequence differs by one nucleotide. The chain joins TRBV7-2 to TRBJ1-1, with 7 bases lining up with TRBD1. Germline V lookup: CDR1 SGHTA, CDR2 FQGNSA. The CDR3 runs 14 residues. The CDR3 DNA reads as TGTGCCAGCAGCTTCCTTGGGACAGACACTGGAGCTTTCTTT. Translation: CASSFLGTDTGAFF.

This chain uses TRBV20-1 with TRBJ1-1; 7 nucleotides line up with TRBD1. CDR1 and CDR2 from the germline V gene are DFQATT and SNEGSKA (reference sequence). The CDR3 runs 15 residues. V trimming: 3 bases; J trimming: 4 bases; junction bases outside the gene matches: 11. The CDR3 region is CSASKKTGVSTEAFF. The CDR3 bases are TGCAGTGCTAGCAAAAAAACAGGGGTGAGCACTGAAGCTTTCTTT.

This clonotype was found many times. The chain is built from TRBV30 and TRBJ2-7; 9 positions agree with TRBD1. This CDR3 is 13 amino acids long. Germline V gene data show CDR1 as GTSNPN and CDR2 as SVGIG (reference sequence). V lost 0 bases, J lost 6 bases, and 3 bases stayed unmatched. The CDR3 region has the DNA TGTGCCTGGAGTGTAAGGGACAGGGTCGAGCAGTACTTC. It is translated as CAWSVRDRVEQYF.

V and J are TRBV12-5 and TRBJ2-7, with D possibly being TRBD1 or TRBD2 (5 bases each). The CDR3 spans 13 residues. Trimming took 9 bases from V and 3 from J, leaving 15 bases between them. CDR1 is LGHNT, CDR2 FRNRAP, per germline. The CDR3 sequence is CASSAGALYEQYF. The CDR3 DNA follows: TGTGCTAGCTCAGCCGGGGCCCTCTACGAGCAGTACTTC. Looking up the rest from reference TRBV12-5 and TRBJ2-7 gives the full variable domain: DARVTQTPRHKVTEMGQEVTMRCQPILGHNTVFWYRQTMMQGLELLAYFRNRAPLDDSGMPKDRFSAEMPDATLATLKIQPSEPRDSAVYFCASSAGALYEQYFGPGTRLTVT.

This clonotype was counted ten times or more. This sequence joins TRBV6-5 and TRBJ2-7, with 12 bases fitting TRBD1. Germline CDR1 is MNHEY and CDR2 is SVGAGI. This CDR3 contains 17 residues. V trimming: 6 bases; J trimming: 1 base; junction bases outside the gene matches: 10. This CDR3 reads CASSLGTGGRESYEQYF. The DNA for the CDR3 is TGTGCCAGCAGCCTAGGGACAGGGGGCCGAGAGTCCTACGAGCAGTACTTC.

This clonotype was recorded a few times. The chain combines TRBV3-1 with TRBJ2-1, with a weak D call TRBD1 (6 bases). The germline V gene encodes CDR1 LGHDT and CDR2 YNNKEL (reference sequence). The CDR3 length is 15 residues. V lost 2 bases and J 8 bases, leaving 16 bases between the germline ends. The CDR3 nucleotides are TGTGCCAGCAGCCAATTCACACAGGGACATGATGAGCAGTTCTTC. Residues: CASSQFTQGHDEQFF.

This chain connects TRBV5-5 to TRBJ1-5; D is possibly TRBD1 (6 bases). The germline V and J ends were trimmed by 2 bases and 7 bases, with 13 bases remaining between them. Germline V gene data show CDR1 as SGHKS and CDR2 as YYEKEE (reference sequence). This CDR3 is 14 amino acids long. CDR3 amino acids: CASSFRPGDQPQHF. CDR3 nucleotide sequence: TGTGCCAGCAGCTTTCGCCCAGGGGACCAGCCCCAGCATTTT.

There are many counts of this clonotype. This chain links TRBV9 with TRBJ2-3; TRBD2 is a possible D gene (6 bases). Trimming left V 0 bases short and J 3 bases short, with 11 bases between. The CDR3 loop spans 15 amino acids. Germline CDR1 is SGDLS and CDR2 is YYNGEE. Here the CDR3 DNA reads TGTGCCAGCAGCGTAGACGGCGGGGAAACAGATACGCAGTATTTT. Its translation: CASSVDGGETDTQYF.

The rearrangement joins TRBV4-3 to TRBJ1-3; a weak D match, TRBD1 (6 bases). This CDR3 has 16 residues. Germline CDR1 LGHNA, CDR2 YSLEER. The V end lost 1 base, the J end lost 4 bases, and 14 bases lay between the germline ends. Here the CDR3 reads CASSQARSGAGNTIYF. CDR3 in DNA: TGCGCCAGCAGCCAAGCACGATCAGGGGCCGGAAACACCATATATTTT.

As for this clonotype: A much larger clone lies one base from this, so it may be a read error. This chain uses TRBV20-1 with TRBJ2-3, with 9 positions matching TRBD2. Germline-derived CDR1 and CDR2 are DFQATT and SNEGSKA (reference sequence). The CDR3 totals 13 residues. V shed 5 bases, J shed 1 base, and the junction held 1 base outside the gene matches. The CDR3 sequence: CSAASGGTDTQYF. The CDR3 DNA reads as TGCAGTGCTGCTAGCGGGGGCACAGATACGCAGTATTTT.

This clonotype was observed at least ten times. The CDR3 loop is CASSFLWAGVRETQYF. CDR3 bases: TGTGCCAGCAGCTTTTTATGGGCAGGGGTTCGAGAGACCCAGTACTTC. The chain is built from TRBV7-6 and TRBJ2-5; the D gene is possibly TRBD1 (6 bases). Trimming left V 3 bases short and J 4 bases short, with 18 bases between. The CDR3 length is 16 residues. Per germline, CDR1 SGHVS and CDR2 FNYEAQ. Looking up the rest from reference TRBV7-6 and TRBJ2-5 gives the full variable domain: GAGVSQSPRYKVTKRGQDVALRCDPISGHVSLYWYRQALGQGPEFLTYFNYEAQQDKSGLPNDRFSAERPEGSISTLTIQRTEQRDSAMYRCASSFLWAGVRETQYFGPGTRLLVL.

The genes are TRBV9 and TRBJ2-1; no clear D gene. The germline CDR1 and CDR2 sequences are SGDLS and YYNGEE. V was shortened by 4 bases and J by 6 bases, with 20 bases between the two germline ends. The CDR3 has 16 residues. The CDR3 sequence: CASSTLSSAQVNEQFF. DNA for the CDR3: TGTGCCAGCAGCACTCTCTCTAGTGCACAAGTCAATGAGCAGTTCTTC.

This clonotype was found many times. The chain carries TRBV28 and TRBJ2-7; D possibly corresponds to TRBD1 (5 bases). CDR3 length: 16 amino acids. Deletions cut 4 bases from V and 5 bases from J, with 21 bases between. CDR1 and CDR2 (germline): MDHEN, SYDVKM. CDR3 in amino acids: CASSSAGDSLVDEQYF. The DNA of the CDR3 is TGTGCCAGCAGTTCCGCCGGAGACAGTTTAGTCGACGAGCAGTACTTC.

This rearrangement joins TRBV18 to TRBJ2-2; 12 bases map to TRBD2. The germline V gene has CDR1 KGHSH and CDR2 LQKENI. The CDR3 covers 18 residues. With 2 bases clipped from V and 3 bases from J, the junction kept 7 bases outside the gene matches. The CDR3 DNA reads TGTGCCAGCTCACCAGAGAGACTAGCGGGGGTCGACACCGGGGAGCTGTTTTTT. This translates into CASSPERLAGVDTGELFF.